The following is a T cell receptor beta chain sequence with its context. The target antigen is unknown. TCRdb recomputed calls from the reads with MiXCR, one row per CDR3 protein. The sample records around 100,000 distinct CDR3 sequences, 30% being singletons. The data derive from a study of T cell repertoires in cytomegalovirus infection. This CDR3 is 15 amino acids long. From germline, CDR1 is SEHNR and CDR2 FQNEAQ (reference sequence). V trimming: 5 bases; J trimming: 9 bases; junction bases outside the gene matches: 13. The source was CD8+ T cells from cultured PBMCs, collected from culture after CMV antigen stimulation. The sequence came from a human donor in good health (CMV status not recorded). Some clones in this sample may be carry-over from other donors' samples. The rearrangement links TRBV7-9 to TRBJ1-2; 9 nucleotides match TRBD1. The CDR3 DNA reads TGTGCCAGCAGCGATGTACAGGGGGCTCGTTCTAGCTACACCTTC. Its protein product is CASSDVQGARSSYTF.